Sequencing of this T cell receptor beta chain was carried out in a study of neurological immune-mediated disorders. Unsorted libraries were prepared from 2 million PBMCs held at -80 C. The CDR3 consists of 14 residues. The V end was cut by 3 bases, the J end by 10 bases, with 20 bases between. CDR1 DFQATT and CDR2 SNEGSKA come from the germline V gene (reference sequence). MiXCR was run by TCRdb on the 5' RACE reads, yielding one entry per CDR3 protein. The profile shows 60,000 to 85,000 distinct CDR3 sequences, about 5% of them singletons. This clonotype occurred a few times. The antigen is not known. Whole-study results and caveats: Phylogenetic grouping assigned the repertoires of 18 of 34 multiple sclerosis patients to a single related-CDR3 cluster, representing a possible signature. HTLV-1-associated myelopathy ranked highest for TCR clonal expansion and multiple sclerosis lowest, beneath healthy controls.

The origin of this receptor is a woman in her 70s with multiple sclerosis. Material: PBMCs. The rearrangement uses TRBV20-1 and TRBJ2-3; no clear D gene. The CDR3 region has the DNA TGCAGTGCTAGTCGGGCCGACTGGATCCGGGCGCAGTATTTT. It yields the protein CSASRADWIRAQYF.